This entry lists 27 T cell receptor beta chains sequenced from one sample in a study of beta chain features in type 1 diabetes. Study observations and caveats: In all four CD4+ subsets, TCRB CDR3 length was significantly, moderately reduced in type 1 diabetes.

The antigens of these receptors remain unknown. The study reverse transcribed the entire isolated RNA, so it sequenced expressed TCRB transcripts. Measured with immunoSEQ multiplex PCR; TCRdb has only the in-frame clones, and not every one. The table lists 550,000 to 850,000 clones, about an eighth of them singletons. The sequencing input was naive CD4+ T cells from blood. The receptor set was obtained from a man in his late teens or twenties with type 1 diabetes.

The gene calls are TRBV5-1 and TRBJ1-2, with D perhaps matching TRBD1 (6 bases). There are 14 residues in the CDR3. V was cut by 2 bases and J by 3 bases, with 11 bases left in between. Germline CDR1 and CDR2: SGHRS and YFSETQ. CDR3 DNA: TGCGCCAGCAGCTTACCCACAGGGCACTATGGCTACACCTTC. It encodes CASSLPTGHYGYTF. Variable domain in full (rest from reference TRBV5-1 and TRBJ1-2): KAGVTQTPRYLIKTRGQQVTLSCSPISGHRSVSWYQQTPGQGLQFLFEYFSETQRNKGNFPGRFSGRQFSNSRSEMNVSTLELGDSALYLCASSLPTGHYGYTFGSGTRLTVV.

This rearrangement joins TRBV28 to TRBJ1-5; 7 positions agree with TRBD1. This CDR3 is 16 amino acids long. In germline, CDR1 is MDHEN, CDR2 SYDVKM. V shed 6 bases, J shed 5 bases, and the junction held 13 bases outside the gene matches. This CDR3 reads CASRSIGQVGDQPQHF. CDR3 in DNA: TGTGCCAGCAGATCGATAGGACAGGTAGGGGATCAGCCCCAGCATTTT.

The chain employs TRBV7-8 and TRBJ2-4; D might be TRBD2 (6 bases). V lost 4 bases and J lost 1, with 14 bases in between. Germline assignment: CDR1 SGHVS and CDR2 FQNEAQ. The CDR3 has 16 residues. Here the CDR3 reads CASSSLPEGAKNIQYF. DNA of the CDR3: TGTGCCAGCAGCTCCCTTCCGGAGGGGGCCAAAAACATTCAGTACTTC.

This clone showed up just a few times. V is TRBV2 and J is TRBJ2-7, with 9 bases that match TRBD1. The CDR3 spans 16 residues. Germline V lookup: CDR1 SNHLY, CDR2 FYNNEI. The trim removed 5 bases at V and 2 bases at J, leaving 10 bases unmatched. CDR3 protein: CASSPGQGWPPYEQYF. The CDR3 nucleotides read TGTGCCAGCAGTCCAGGACAGGGGTGGCCGCCCTACGAGCAGTACTTC.

This clone turned up a few times. The rearrangement joins TRBV30 to TRBJ2-1, with D possibly being TRBD1 (6 bases). Germline values: CDR1 GTSNPN, CDR2 SVGIG (reference sequence). Trimming pared 7 bases from V and 3 bases from J, leaving 13 bases between. This CDR3 is 13 amino acids long. CDR3 sequence (DNA): TGTGCCTCCCAGGGGCAGGTCTACAATGAGCAGTTCTTC. This sequence encodes CASQGQVYNEQFF.

V and J are TRBV19 and TRBJ2-1; 9 bases map to TRBD1. Germline CDR1 and CDR2: LNHDA and SQIVND (reference sequence). Trimming at V came to 7 bases and at J to 8 bases, leaving 9 bases not matched to a gene. This CDR3 comprises 14 residues. The CDR3 DNA reads as TGTGCCAGTACCCACAGGGGGCGCGGGGATGAGCAGTTCTTC. Its translation is CASTHRGRGDEQFF.

The chain's CDR3 is CASSFQGTDTQYF. The CDR3 DNA is TGTGCCAGCAGTTTCCAGGGCACAGATACGCAGTATTTT. The chain joins TRBV25-1 to TRBJ2-3; no reliable D call. The CDR3 contains 13 residues. Germline lookup yields CDR1 MGHDK and CDR2 SYGVNS. The V gene lost 5 bases and the J gene lost 1 base, with 7 bases spanning the gap. The full variable domain, in which reference TRBV25-1 and TRBJ2-3 provide the parts outside the CDR3, is EADIYQTPRYLVIGTGKKITLECSQTMGHDKMYWYQQDPGMELHLIHYSYGVNSTEKGDLSSESTVSRIRTEHFPLTLESARPSHTSQYLCASSFQGTDTQYFGPGTRLTVL.

This clone has a handful of counts. J is TRBJ1-5 and V is TRBV30; D uncertain. V was trimmed by 3 bases and J by 7 bases, leaving 13 bases between them. CDR1 GTSNPN and CDR2 SVGIG come from the germline V gene (reference sequence). The CDR3 is 13 amino acids. CDR3 residues: CAWSLSLTQPQHF. In nucleotides, the CDR3 is TGTGCCTGGAGCCTCTCGCTGACCCAGCCCCAGCATTTT.

This clone was seen a handful of times. V gene TRBV30 combines with J gene TRBJ1-2; D ambiguous. CDR1 and CDR2 from the germline V gene are GTSNPN and SVGIG (reference sequence). The CDR3 loop spans 13 amino acids. V lost 2 bases and J lost 7, with 14 bases in between. The CDR3 bases are TGTGCCTGGAGTAAGTCAGAAGGCTCTGGCTACACCTTC. It is translated as CAWSKSEGSGYTF.

This clone has only a few counts. The chain employs TRBV29-1 and TRBJ1-1, with a weak D call TRBD1 (5 bases). Trimming left V 5 bases short and J 4 bases short, with 14 bases between. Germline lookup yields CDR1 SQVTM and CDR2 ANQGSEA. The CDR3 consists of 13 residues. This chain's CDR3 is CSVPQGSSTEAFF. CDR3 DNA: TGCAGCGTTCCCCAGGGTTCAAGCACTGAAGCTTTCTTT.

A note on this clone: Since a much larger clone is just one base distant, this may be a read error. Other DNA variants within this sample encode the same CDR3. The V and J genes are TRBV30 and TRBJ1-1; 8 bases agree with TRBD1. Losses at the gene ends were 3 bases for V and 1 base for J; bases not matched to a gene: 1. The CDR3 runs to 13 residues. The germline gives CDR1 GTSNPN, CDR2 SVGIG (reference sequence). CDR3 sequence (DNA): TGTGCCTGGAGGGGACAGGCGAACACTGAAGCTTTCTTT. Translated, it gives CAWRGQANTEAFF. Supplemented by reference TRBV30 and TRBJ1-1, the full variable domain reads SQTIHQWPATLVQPVGSPLSLECTVEGTSNPNLYWYRQAAGRGLQLLFYSVGIGQISSEVPQNLSASRPQDRQFILSSKKLLLSDSGFYLCAWRGQANTEAFFGQGTRLTVV.

CDR3 DNA: TGTGCCAGCAGCTTAAATCTGATGCCACCGGGAAAACATTCTGAAGCTTTCTTT. Translating it yields CASSLNLMPPGKHSEAFF. J is TRBJ1-1 and V is TRBV13, with D unclear. The CDR3 runs to 18 residues. Looked up from germline, CDR1 is PRHDT and CDR2 is FYEKMQ (reference sequence). Trimming cost V 2 bases and J 6 bases, with 25 bases left between them.

A few counts support this clone. This chain uses TRBV4-1 with TRBJ1-5; D unclear. V was trimmed by 0 bases and J by 2 bases, leaving 11 bases between them. This CDR3 has 16 residues. Germline CDR1 is MGHRA and CDR2 is YSYEKL. CDR3 coding DNA: TGCGCCAGCAGCCAAGAAACAGCGTGGGGCAATCAGCCCCAGCATTTT. It is translated as CASSQETAWGNQPQHF.

This clone has only a few counts. The rearrangement uses TRBV7-2 and TRBJ2-5; D gene uncertain. The germline V gene has CDR1 SGHTA and CDR2 FQGNSA. The CDR3 sequence is 13 residues long. V was trimmed by 4 bases and J by 1 base, leaving 7 bases between them. Written as DNA, the CDR3 is TGTGCCAGCAGCTCTTTGGTCCAAGAGACCCAGTACTTC. Protein product: CASSSLVQETQYF.

The chain combines TRBV11-2 with TRBJ2-3; 12 bases match TRBD2. This CDR3 comprises 15 residues. Germline trimming cut 4 bases from V and 2 bases from J; bases unmatched to any gene: 1. CDR1 SGHAT and CDR2 FQNNGV come from the germline V gene. The CDR3 coding sequence is TGTGCCAGCAGCTGGACTAGCGGGGACACAGATACGCAGTATTTT. It encodes CASSWTSGDTDTQYF.

V is TRBV2 and J is TRBJ2-3; 7 nucleotides line up with TRBD1. CDR3 length: 14 amino acids. Germline assignment: CDR1 SNHLY and CDR2 FYNNEI. V was clipped by 6 bases and J by 3 bases; unmatched bases: 6. The CDR3 region is CASRDRDFTDTQYF. CDR3 sequence (DNA): TGTGCCAGCAGAGACAGGGATTTTACAGATACGCAGTATTTT.

This clone showed up just a few times. The rearrangement links TRBV15 to TRBJ1-5; perhaps TRBD1 as D (5 bases). V was cut by 3 bases and J by 2 bases, with 8 bases left in between. Germline V gives CDR1 LNHNV, CDR2 YYDKDF (reference sequence). The CDR3 consists of 14 residues. The DNA for the CDR3 is TGTGCCACCAGCAGCCTACAGGGCAATCAGCCCCAGCATTTT. Its protein product is CATSSLQGNQPQHF.

The V call is TRBV21-1, the J call TRBJ1-5; the table's D call of TRBD1 was not tested on the DNA. TRBV21-1 is a listed pseudogene. This CDR3 region has 14 residues. The CDR3 sequence: CASSKGRGNQPQHF. The CDR3 DNA reads as TGTGCCAGCAGCAAAGGCAGGGGGAATCAGCCCCAGCATTTT.

The V gene is TRBV30, the J gene TRBJ1-5; D might be TRBD1 (6 bases). Germline-derived CDR1 and CDR2 are GTSNPN and SVGIG (reference sequence). The CDR3 is 15 amino acids. Trimming took 3 bases from V and 0 from J, leaving 12 bases between them. The CDR3 here is CAWRDGTSSNQPQHF. CDR3 DNA: TGTGCCTGGAGGGACGGGACAAGTAGCAATCAGCCCCAGCATTTT.

This clone was seen more than once but under ten times. The sample holds other DNA sequences that translate to the same CDR3. The gene calls are TRBV5-1 and TRBJ1-5; TRBD1 matches at 7 bases. Germline loops: CDR1 SGHRS, CDR2 YFSETQ. V dropped 0 bases and J dropped 5; count of bases not matched to a gene: 2. CDR3 size: 14 residues. DNA for the CDR3: TGCGCCAGCAGCTTGGGGCAGGGGGATCAGCCCCAGCATTTT. This encodes CASSLGQGDQPQHF.

This clone was seen a handful of times. The chain has TRBV7-9 and TRBJ2-3, with 13 bases identical to TRBD2. The CDR3 sequence is 16 residues long. Unmatched junction bases numbered 3, after V lost 5 bases and J lost 1 base. CDR1 and CDR2 from the germline V gene are SEHNR and FQNEAQ (reference sequence). The DNA for the CDR3 is TGTGCCAGCAGCCCAGGGACTAGCGGGGGCACAGATACGCAGTATTTT. It translates to CASSPGTSGGTDTQYF.

The V gene is TRBV27, the J gene TRBJ2-6; perhaps TRBD1 as D (5 bases). The V and J ends lost 1 base and 2 bases respectively, with 6 bases between them. This CDR3 is 15 amino acids long. CDR1 is MNHEY and CDR2 is SMNVEV in the germline V gene (reference sequence). The CDR3: CASSLLGAGANVLTF. CDR3 nucleotide sequence: TGTGCCAGCAGTTTATTAGGGGCTGGGGCCAACGTCCTGACTTTC.

This chain links TRBV7-2 with TRBJ1-3; 7 positions match TRBD1. The CDR3 is 13 residues long. Germline V CDR1 and CDR2: SGHTA, FQGNSA. Losses at the gene ends were 4 bases for V and 4 bases for J; bases not matched to a gene: 1. The CDR3 DNA follows: TGTGCCAGCAGCTCGGACAGGGGAAACACCATATATTTT. It translates to CASSSDRGNTIYF.

In this sample, this clone turned up a few times. One end of the junction is discordant with germline, which a read error may explain. The chain carries TRBV10-3 and TRBJ2-7, with D perhaps TRBD2 (6 bases). The CDR3 is 12 residues long. CDR1 and CDR2 (germline): ENHRY, SYGVKD. CDR3 nucleotides: TGTGCCATCAGTGAGTCGACTAGATCTCCGTTCTTC. Translation gives CAISESTRSPFF.

This clone occurred a few times. The J gene is TRBJ1-2, the V gene TRBV29-1; weak D call: TRBD1 (6 bases). The CDR3 runs 15 residues. The germline V and J ends were trimmed by 4 bases and 4 bases, with 19 bases remaining between them. Germline V CDR1 and CDR2: SQVTM, ANQGSEA. The chain's CDR3 is CSVADPGDRGYGYTF. CDR3 nucleotide sequence: TGCAGCGTTGCAGATCCAGGGGACCGTGGCTATGGCTACACCTTC. Combining the CDR3 with reference TRBV29-1 and TRBJ1-2 gives the whole variable domain SAVISQKPSRDICQRGTSLTIQCQVDSQVTMMFWYRQQPGQSLTLIATANQGSEATYESGFVIDKFPISRPNLTFSTLTVSNMSPEDSSIYLCSVADPGDRGYGYTFGSGTRLTVV.

This clone was seen more than once but under ten times. The V call is TRBV29-1, the J call TRBJ1-2; D remains unclear. The germline V gene encodes CDR1 SQVTM and CDR2 ANQGSEA. The CDR3 runs 11 residues. The V gene lost 7 bases and the J gene lost 6 bases, with 12 bases spanning the gap. Here the CDR3 reads CSEDGRDGYTF. The DNA for the CDR3 is TGCAGCGAGGACGGGAGGGATGGCTACACCTTC.

The chain uses TRBV2 and TRBJ2-3, with D possibly matching TRBD1 (5 bases). This CDR3 spans 12 amino acids. Trimming removed 6 bases at V and 1 base at J, with 5 bases between. Germline assignment: CDR1 SNHLY and CDR2 FYNNEI. CDR3 protein: CASRGGTDTQYF. Written as DNA, the CDR3 is TGTGCCAGCAGAGGGGGCACAGATACGCAGTATTTT.